Reported below is one T cell receptor beta chain. These data come from a study of PD-L1 blockade in urothelial cancer. About the study: Patients previously received 0 to 3 chemotherapy regimens. Blood samples had a median of approximately 150,000 T cells, roughly 83,000 unique TCRs, and clonality 0.080.

The CDR3 spans 13 residues. The V end was cut by 7 bases, the J end by 3 bases, with 13 bases between. Germline CDR1 is MNHNS and CDR2 is SASEGT. Time point indicated: peripheral blood 6 weeks after treatment start. Sequencing used immunoSEQ multiplex PCR; TCRdb keeps in-frame clones, though not all of them. The table shows about 120,000 clones, with roughly 88% occurring only once. The specimen comprised PBMCs, sampled around atezolizumab (anti-PD-L1) treatment. The chain carries TRBV6-1 and TRBJ2-7, with D perhaps TRBD2 (5 bases). The sequence came from a man between 50 and 59 years old with urothelial cancer. CDR3 DNA: TGTGCCAGCACCCCCTCCGGACTCTACGAGCAGTACTTC. Amino acids: CASTPSGLYEQYF.